The 6 T cell receptor beta chains given below trace back to one sample, sequenced in a study of shared clonotypes between healthy human individuals. Clones were sequenced by immunoSEQ multiplex PCR, and TCRdb holds only the in-frame ones, with some missing. The profile shows about 1.1 million clones, around 78% of them singletons. The sequencing sample was made of memory CD4+ T cells from PBMCs. The subset denotes: CD45RA-negative fraction. The receptors derive from a man between 18 and 35 years old in good health. Some clones in this sample may be carry-over from other donors' samples.

The chain joins TRBV14 to TRBJ2-3, with 11 bases lining up with TRBD2. The CDR3 is 16 amino acids. Trimming took 4 bases from V and 7 from J; bases not matched to a gene: 10. Per germline, CDR1 SGHDN and CDR2 FVKESK. CDR3 loop: CASSRKTSGRSYTQYF. CDR3 DNA sequence: TGTGCCAGCAGCCGGAAAACTAGCGGGAGATCTTATACGCAGTATTTT.

The chain has TRBV30 and TRBJ2-7, with D hard to call. Germline CDR1 is GTSNPN and CDR2 is SVGIG (reference sequence). Trimming took 0 bases from V and 2 from J, leaving 11 bases between them. There are 14 residues in the CDR3. The CDR3 bases are TGTGCCTGGAGTGTTCTGGCCTACACCTACGAGCAGTACTTC. It translates to CAWSVLAYTYEQYF.

The chain joins TRBV7-7 to TRBJ2-5; no clear D gene. The V end was cut by 2 bases, the J end by 4 bases, with 14 bases between. This CDR3 comprises 15 residues. CDR1 and CDR2 from the germline V gene are SSHAT and FNYEAQ (reference sequence). As DNA, the CDR3 is TGTGCCAGCAGCTTAAGAGTGGGAACGAGAGAGACCCAGTACTTC. Translation: CASSLRVGTRETQYF. Full variable domain (missing parts from reference TRBV7-7 and TRBJ2-5): GAGVSQSPRYKVTKRGQDVTLRCDPISSHATLYWYQQALGQGPEFLTYFNYEAQPDKSGLPSDRFSAERPEGSISTLTIQRTEQRDSAMYRCASSLRVGTRETQYFGPGTRLLVL.

This clone occurred many times. J is TRBJ2-2 and V is TRBV6-5; 7 bases line up with TRBD2. The CDR3 loop spans 15 amino acids. The germline gives CDR1 MNHEY, CDR2 SVGAGI. The J segment lost 5 bases and the V segment lost 0 bases, leaving 3 bases of the junction unmatched. The CDR3 nucleotides read TGTGCCAGCAGTTACTCGGGGGGGTTAACCGGGGAGCTGTTTTTT. This sequence encodes CASSYSGGLTGELFF.

The chain carries TRBV5-1 and TRBJ2-1; D unresolved. CDR1 and CDR2 from the germline V gene are SGHRS and YFSETQ. V was clipped by 4 bases and J by 1 base, with 12 bases between them. The CDR3 contains 15 residues. The CDR3 is CASSPRPFSYNEQFF. As DNA, the CDR3 is TGCGCCAGCAGCCCGCGACCCTTTTCCTACAATGAGCAGTTCTTC. The complete variable domain, with remaining parts taken from reference TRBV5-1 and TRBJ2-1, reads KAGVTQTPRYLIKTRGQQVTLSCSPISGHRSVSWYQQTPGQGLQFLFEYFSETQRNKGNFPGRFSGRQFSNSRSEMNVSTLELGDSALYLCASSPRPFSYNEQFFGPGTRLTVL.

This sequence joins TRBV28 and TRBJ2-6; D unresolved. CDR1 is MDHEN and CDR2 is SYDVKM in the germline V gene. The ends were cut back, 6 bases at V and 0 bases at J, with 18 bases in the middle. There are 18 residues in the CDR3. CDR3 residues: CASRPRAGKISGANVLTF. The CDR3 DNA sequence: TGTGCCAGCAGACCTAGGGCAGGAAAAATCTCTGGGGCCAACGTCCTGACTTTC.